The 26 T cell receptor beta chains reported below all come from one sample, sequenced in a study of T cell responses to AZD1222 COVID-19 vaccine. Produced via immunoSEQ multiplex PCR; TCRdb's table is partial and in-frame only. The repertoire holds about 160,000 clones, with 80% to 95% as singletons. The specimen was peripheral blood, collected 28 days after the second AZD1222 dose. Every receptor here comes from an adult who received the AZD1222 COVID-19 vaccine.

As for this clone: The sample contains more than one DNA sequence encoding this CDR3. The chain couples TRBV5-1 to TRBJ2-2; D gene unclear. The CDR3 contains 14 residues. The germline gives CDR1 SGHRS, CDR2 YFSETQ. V lost 0 bases and J lost 2, with 5 bases in between. The CDR3 here is CASSLEGNTGELFF. The CDR3 region has the DNA TGCGCCAGCAGCTTGGAGGGTAACACCGGGGAGCTGTTTTTT. The full variable domain, in which reference TRBV5-1 and TRBJ2-2 provide the parts outside the CDR3, is KAGVTQTPRYLIKTRGQQVTLSCSPISGHRSVSWYQQTPGQGLQFLFEYFSETQRNKGNFPGRFSGRQFSNSRSEMNVSTLELGDSALYLCASSLEGNTGELFFGEGSRLTVL.

The chain recombines TRBV7-8 with TRBJ2-1, with 8 bases that match TRBD1. This CDR3 has 16 residues. Trimming removed 1 base from V and 3 bases from J; junction bases left unmatched: 5. The germline gives CDR1 SGHVS, CDR2 FQNEAQ. This CDR3 reads CASSLGSGGDYNEQFF. For the CDR3, the DNA is TGTGCCAGCAGCTTAGGTTCAGGGGGCGACTACAATGAGCAGTTCTTC.

The chain carries TRBV28 and TRBJ2-7, with TRBD1 matching over 8 bases. V lost 6 bases to trimming and J lost 6 bases; unmatched junction nucleotides: 13. Looked up from germline, CDR1 is MDHEN and CDR2 is SYDVKM. This CDR3 has 15 amino acids. The CDR3 sequence is CASSTPQGTGPEQYF. DNA for the CDR3: TGTGCCAGCAGCACCCCCCAAGGGACAGGACCCGAGCAGTACTTC.

The V and J genes are TRBV12-3 or TRBV12-4 and TRBJ2-1; D is possibly TRBD1 or TRBD2 (5 bases each). Trimming shortened V by 11 bases and J by 9 bases, and 14 bases separated the two germline ends. CDR3 size: 11 residues. The CDR3 region has the DNA TGTGCCGGAAGACGGGGCGCTGAGCAGTTCTTC. The encoded protein is CAGRRGAEQFF.

The rearrangement joins TRBV5-1 to TRBJ2-7, with TRBD1 matching over 10 bases. The CDR3 spans 15 residues. Germline values: CDR1 SGHRS, CDR2 YFSETQ. The V and J ends lost 0 bases and 2 bases, in that order; junction bases with no gene match: 2. CDR3 in amino acids: CASSLGQGATYEQYF. For the CDR3, the DNA is TGCGCCAGCAGCTTGGGACAGGGGGCCACCTACGAGCAGTACTTC.

This chain joins TRBV6-5 and TRBJ1-5; tentatively, D is TRBD1 (6 bases). The germline V gene has CDR1 MNHEY and CDR2 SVGAGI. The ends were cut back, 6 bases at V and 6 bases at J, with 18 bases in the middle. This CDR3 contains 15 residues. CDR3 sequence reads: CASSPLTGNPQPQHF. CDR3 DNA sequence: TGTGCCAGCAGCCCCCTTACAGGGAATCCTCAGCCCCAGCATTTT.

This clone has only one observation. V and J are TRBV29-1 and TRBJ2-3; tentatively, D is TRBD2 (5 bases). The CDR3 consists of 15 residues. In germline, CDR1 is SQVTM, CDR2 ANQGSEA. V lost 6 bases and J 1 base, leaving 17 bases between the germline ends. The chain's CDR3 is CSVRRSEIGTDTQYF. The CDR3 nucleotides read TGCAGCGTCCGTCGTAGCGAAATCGGCACAGATACGCAGTATTTT.

The chain employs TRBV5-6 and TRBJ1-1; D not certain. From germline, CDR1 is SGHDT and CDR2 YYEEEE. The ends were cut back, 4 bases at V and 1 base at J, with 5 bases in the middle. This CDR3 contains 12 residues. The CDR3 sequence: CASSRRNTEAFF. CDR3 nucleotide sequence: TGTGCCAGCAGCCGCAGGAACACTGAAGCTTTCTTT.

The table lists this clone with a count of one. The chain recombines TRBV7-2 with TRBJ1-3; no clear D gene. Looked up from germline, CDR1 is SGHTA and CDR2 is FQGNSA. The length of the CDR3 is 14 residues. Trimming shortened V by 3 bases and J by 0 bases, and 6 bases separated the two germline ends. CDR3 DNA sequence: TGTGCCAGCAGCTTGTCGGACTCTGGAAACACCATATATTTT. This codes for CASSLSDSGNTIYF.

The CDR3 spells CASSLGLAGGHEQYF. CDR3 DNA: TGTGCCAGCAGTTTAGGACTAGCGGGAGGCCACGAGCAGTACTTC. The rearrangement uses TRBV28 and TRBJ2-7; 14 bases are a match to TRBD2. The CDR3 length is 15 residues. The J segment lost 5 bases and the V segment lost 2 bases, leaving 2 bases of the junction unmatched. Germline V gene sequence: CDR1 MDHEN, CDR2 SYDVKM.

The J gene is TRBJ2-2, the V gene TRBV4-1, with 8 bases fitting TRBD2. The CDR3 spans 15 residues. CDR1 is MGHRA, CDR2 YSYEKL, per germline. The J segment lost 0 bases and the V segment lost 4 bases, leaving 1 base of the junction unmatched. The CDR3 here is CASSPLAANTGELFF. The CDR3, as DNA: TGCGCCAGCAGCCCACTAGCGGCGAACACCGGGGAGCTGTTTTTT.

The V call is TRBV7-8, the J call TRBJ2-7; 7 bases match TRBD1. Trimming took 5 bases from V and 5 from J; bases not matched to a gene: 3. The length of the CDR3 is 12 residues. In germline, CDR1 is SGHVS, CDR2 FQNEAQ. The CDR3 is CASSPDRDEQYF. The CDR3 DNA reads TGTGCCAGCAGCCCCGACAGGGACGAGCAGTACTTC.

The chain uses TRBV16 and TRBJ1-2; D is uncertain. V lost 0 bases, J lost 4 bases, and 6 bases lay in between. From germline, CDR1 is KGHSY and CDR2 FQNENV. The CDR3 sequence is 13 residues long. This CDR3 reads CASSQSTAYGYTF. The CDR3 DNA reads as TGTGCCAGCAGCCAATCCACAGCCTATGGCTACACCTTC.

This clone came up once. The rearrangement links TRBV29-1 to TRBJ1-1; D gene ambiguous. Germline lookup yields CDR1 SQVTM and CDR2 ANQGSEA. The V and J ends lost 6 bases and 3 bases respectively, with 20 bases between them. CDR3 length: 15 residues. The CDR3 sequence: CSVRSRRHRDTEAFF. The CDR3 DNA follows: TGCAGCGTCAGGTCCAGGCGTCATCGGGACACTGAAGCTTTCTTT.

The chain employs TRBV15 and TRBJ1-1; D is possibly TRBD1 (6 bases). This CDR3 region has 17 residues. V lost 0 bases, J lost 5 bases, and 19 bases lay in between. In germline, CDR1 is LNHNV, CDR2 YYDKDF (reference sequence). CDR3 region: CATSRDYGGQGRTEAFF. CDR3 coding DNA: TGTGCCACCAGCAGAGATTATGGGGGGCAGGGAAGAACTGAAGCTTTCTTT.

The gene calls are TRBV6-5 and TRBJ2-5, with D perhaps assigned TRBD1 or TRBD2 (5 bases each). Deletions cut 8 bases from V and 0 bases from J, with 13 bases between. CDR1 MNHEY and CDR2 SVGAGI come from the germline V gene. The CDR3 totals 14 residues. The CDR3 coding sequence is TGTGCCAGCGCGAACGGGGCGTACCAAGAGACCCAGTACTTC. This encodes CASANGAYQETQYF.

This clone was picked up one time. V is TRBV27 and J is TRBJ2-3; 8 bases match TRBD1. Looked up from germline, CDR1 is MNHEY and CDR2 is SMNVEV (reference sequence). The CDR3 runs 15 residues. The trim removed 5 bases at V and 2 bases at J, leaving 6 bases unmatched. The CDR3 region has the DNA TGTGCCAGCAGTGCCGACAGGGGCTACACAGATACGCAGTATTTT. It yields the protein CASSADRGYTDTQYF.

The V call is TRBV6-2 or TRBV6-3, the J call TRBJ1-2, with TRBD1 as a possible D gene (5 bases). Trimming left V 5 bases short and J 4 bases short, with 14 bases between. The CDR3 runs to 14 residues. CDR1 is MNHEY and CDR2 is SVGEGT in the germline V gene. DNA of the CDR3: TGTGCCAGCAGTACCGGGACGGTTCTCTATGGCTACACCTTC. Protein product: CASSTGTVLYGYTF.

This sequence joins TRBV24-1 and TRBJ1-5, with D unresolved. Trimming pared 3 bases from V and 2 bases from J, leaving 7 bases between. Per the germline V gene, CDR1 is KGHDR and CDR2 is SFDVKD. The CDR3 totals 14 residues. The CDR3 reads CATSDGWRNQPQHF. The CDR3 nucleotides are TGTGCCACCAGTGATGGGTGGCGCAATCAGCCCCAGCATTTT.

The chain has TRBV7-9 and TRBJ2-2; D ambiguous. Trimming removed 9 bases from V and 1 base from J, with 15 bases in between. The CDR3 consists of 15 residues. Germline V lookup: CDR1 SEHNR, CDR2 FQNEAQ (reference sequence). The CDR3 loop reads CARTTGPLNTGELFF. DNA of the CDR3: TGTGCCAGAACAACTGGACCGCTGAACACCGGGGAGCTGTTTTTT.

This clone was observed a single time. The chain combines TRBV30 with TRBJ1-6; D is possibly TRBD1 (6 bases). This CDR3 comprises 13 residues. Trimming stripped 3 bases from V and 11 bases from J, with 14 bases between. Germline values: CDR1 GTSNPN, CDR2 SVGIG (reference sequence). CDR3 bases: TGTGCCTGGAGCGGGGAACAGGGAGCACCCCTCCACTTT. Amino acids: CAWSGEQGAPLHF.

The chain joins TRBV5-1 to TRBJ2-6; D gene ambiguous. The length of the CDR3 is 16 residues. Trimming pared 0 bases from V and 0 bases from J, leaving 7 bases between. CDR1 is SGHRS, CDR2 YFSETQ, per germline. The CDR3 DNA reads TGCGCCAGCAGCTTGGTGCCAGTCTCTGGGGCCAACGTCCTGACTTTC. Translating it yields CASSLVPVSGANVLTF.

The chain links TRBV18 to TRBJ1-1, with D unresolved. Germline V gene lookup returns CDR1 KGHSH and CDR2 LQKENI. This CDR3 has 15 residues. Trimming cost V 5 bases and J 5 bases, with 18 bases left between them. DNA of the CDR3: TGTGCCAGCTCATCTTTCACTGCTTCGGGGACTGAAGCTTTCTTT. Its translation is CASSSFTASGTEAFF.

The chain couples TRBV7-9 to TRBJ2-7; the D gene is possibly TRBD2 (6 bases). Deletions cut 2 bases from V and 1 base from J, with 12 bases between. The CDR3 length is 15 residues. Germline V gene data show CDR1 as SEHNR and CDR2 as FQNEAQ (reference sequence). The CDR3 here is CASSLTTGTSYEQYF. CDR3 coding DNA: TGTGCCAGCAGCTTAACCACCGGGACTTCCTACGAGCAGTACTTC.

The rearrangement links TRBV5-1 to TRBJ2-3; D unclear. From germline, CDR1 is SGHRS and CDR2 YFSETQ. V was pared by 0 bases and J by 5 bases, with 1 base between. The CDR3 is 11 amino acids. The CDR3 loop is CASSLEDTQYF. Here the CDR3 DNA reads TGCGCCAGCAGCTTGGAAGATACGCAGTATTTT.

The chain carries TRBV13 and TRBJ2-2; possibly TRBD1 for D (6 bases). The CDR3 extends over 15 amino acids. Germline values: CDR1 PRHDT, CDR2 FYEKMQ (reference sequence). Trimming left V 1 base short and J 6 bases short, with 12 bases between. CDR3 sequence: CASSLVPKGAGELFF. Written as DNA, the CDR3 is TGTGCCAGCAGCTTAGTCCCGAAGGGGGCCGGGGAGCTGTTTTTT. The entire variable domain, with the rest obtained from reference TRBV13 and TRBJ2-2, is as follows: AAGVIQSPRHLIKEKRETATLKCYPIPRHDTVYWYQQGPGQDPQFLISFYEKMQSDKGSIPDRFSAQQFSDYHSELNMSSLELGDSALYFCASSLVPKGAGELFFGEGSRLTVL.